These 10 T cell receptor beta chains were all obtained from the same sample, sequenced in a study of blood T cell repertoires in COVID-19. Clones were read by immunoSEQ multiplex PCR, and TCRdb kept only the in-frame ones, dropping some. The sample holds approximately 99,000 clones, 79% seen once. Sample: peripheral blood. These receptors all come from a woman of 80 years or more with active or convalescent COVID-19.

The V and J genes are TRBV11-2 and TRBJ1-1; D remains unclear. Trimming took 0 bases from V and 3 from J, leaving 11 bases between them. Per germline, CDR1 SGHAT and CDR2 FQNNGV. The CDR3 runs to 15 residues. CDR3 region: CASSLEVGGYTEAFF. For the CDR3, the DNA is TGTGCCAGCAGCTTAGAGGTAGGAGGGTACACTGAAGCTTTCTTT.

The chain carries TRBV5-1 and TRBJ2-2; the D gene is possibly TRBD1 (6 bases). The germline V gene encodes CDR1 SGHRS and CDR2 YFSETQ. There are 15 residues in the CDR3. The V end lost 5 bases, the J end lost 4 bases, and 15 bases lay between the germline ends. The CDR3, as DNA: TGCGCCAGCAGACTGGATCCAGGGGTCACCGGGGAGCTGTTTTTT. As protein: CASRLDPGVTGELFF.

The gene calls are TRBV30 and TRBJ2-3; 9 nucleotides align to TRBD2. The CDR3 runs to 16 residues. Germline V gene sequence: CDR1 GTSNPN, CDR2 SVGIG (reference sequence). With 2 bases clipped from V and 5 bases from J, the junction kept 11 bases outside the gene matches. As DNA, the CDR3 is TGTGCCTGGAGTCGGTCAGCTAGCGGGATGGAAGATACGCAGTATTTT. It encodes CAWSRSASGMEDTQYF.

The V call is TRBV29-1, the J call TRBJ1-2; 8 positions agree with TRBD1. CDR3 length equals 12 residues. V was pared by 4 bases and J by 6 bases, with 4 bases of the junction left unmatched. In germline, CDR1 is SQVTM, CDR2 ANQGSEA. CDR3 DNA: TGCAGCGTTGCCAGGGGGCGCGATGGCTACACCTTC. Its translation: CSVARGRDGYTF.

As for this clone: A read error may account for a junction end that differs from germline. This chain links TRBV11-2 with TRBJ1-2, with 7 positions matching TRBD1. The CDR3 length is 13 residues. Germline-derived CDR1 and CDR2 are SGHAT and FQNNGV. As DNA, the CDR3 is TGTGCCAGCAGCGTCCGGGACAGCCACGAACTTATCTTC. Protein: CASSVRDSHELIF.

The CDR3 nucleotides read TGTGCCAGCAGAGCCACAAGGAAGGACAGGGTATTTACCGGGGAGCTGTTTTTT. Amino acids: CASRATRKDRVFTGELFF. The chain uses TRBV9 and TRBJ2-2; the match to TRBD1 covers 8 bases. Germline CDR1 SGDLS, CDR2 YYNGEE. This CDR3 contains 18 residues. With V trimmed by 5 bases and J by 5 bases, 17 bases remained unmatched.

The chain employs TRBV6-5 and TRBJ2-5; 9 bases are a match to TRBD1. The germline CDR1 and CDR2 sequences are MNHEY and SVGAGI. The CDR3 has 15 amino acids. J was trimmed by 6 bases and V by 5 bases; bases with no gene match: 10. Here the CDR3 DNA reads TGTGCCAGCAGTCTAACCACAGGGGGCGTGCAGACCCAGTACTTC. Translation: CASSLTTGGVQTQYF.

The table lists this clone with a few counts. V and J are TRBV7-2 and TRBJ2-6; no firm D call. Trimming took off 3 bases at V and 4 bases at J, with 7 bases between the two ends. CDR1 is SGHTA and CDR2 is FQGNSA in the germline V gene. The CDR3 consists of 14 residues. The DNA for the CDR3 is TGTGCCAGCAGCTTTCGTTCCGGGGCCAACGTCCTGACTTTC. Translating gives CASSFRSGANVLTF.

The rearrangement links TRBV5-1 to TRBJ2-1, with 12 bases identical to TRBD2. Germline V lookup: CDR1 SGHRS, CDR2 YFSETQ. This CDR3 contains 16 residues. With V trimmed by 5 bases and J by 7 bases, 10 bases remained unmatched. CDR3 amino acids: CASSPTSGRRRNEQFF. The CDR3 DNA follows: TGCGCCAGCAGTCCGACTAGCGGGAGAAGAAGGAATGAGCAGTTCTTC. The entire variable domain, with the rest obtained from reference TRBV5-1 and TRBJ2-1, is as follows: KAGVTQTPRYLIKTRGQQVTLSCSPISGHRSVSWYQQTPGQGLQFLFEYFSETQRNKGNFPGRFSGRQFSNSRSEMNVSTLELGDSALYLCASSPTSGRRRNEQFFGPGTRLTVL.

CDR3 sequence (DNA): TGTGCCAGCAGCTCGCTGGGGGGGACAGGGGTGAAGAATGAGCAGTTCTTC. Translating it yields CASSSLGGTGVKNEQFF. The J gene is TRBJ2-1, the V gene TRBV28; 10 bases map to TRBD1. The V and J ends lost 6 bases and 7 bases, in that order; junction bases with no gene match: 15. Germline-derived CDR1 and CDR2 are MDHEN and SYDVKM. CDR3 length: 17 amino acids.